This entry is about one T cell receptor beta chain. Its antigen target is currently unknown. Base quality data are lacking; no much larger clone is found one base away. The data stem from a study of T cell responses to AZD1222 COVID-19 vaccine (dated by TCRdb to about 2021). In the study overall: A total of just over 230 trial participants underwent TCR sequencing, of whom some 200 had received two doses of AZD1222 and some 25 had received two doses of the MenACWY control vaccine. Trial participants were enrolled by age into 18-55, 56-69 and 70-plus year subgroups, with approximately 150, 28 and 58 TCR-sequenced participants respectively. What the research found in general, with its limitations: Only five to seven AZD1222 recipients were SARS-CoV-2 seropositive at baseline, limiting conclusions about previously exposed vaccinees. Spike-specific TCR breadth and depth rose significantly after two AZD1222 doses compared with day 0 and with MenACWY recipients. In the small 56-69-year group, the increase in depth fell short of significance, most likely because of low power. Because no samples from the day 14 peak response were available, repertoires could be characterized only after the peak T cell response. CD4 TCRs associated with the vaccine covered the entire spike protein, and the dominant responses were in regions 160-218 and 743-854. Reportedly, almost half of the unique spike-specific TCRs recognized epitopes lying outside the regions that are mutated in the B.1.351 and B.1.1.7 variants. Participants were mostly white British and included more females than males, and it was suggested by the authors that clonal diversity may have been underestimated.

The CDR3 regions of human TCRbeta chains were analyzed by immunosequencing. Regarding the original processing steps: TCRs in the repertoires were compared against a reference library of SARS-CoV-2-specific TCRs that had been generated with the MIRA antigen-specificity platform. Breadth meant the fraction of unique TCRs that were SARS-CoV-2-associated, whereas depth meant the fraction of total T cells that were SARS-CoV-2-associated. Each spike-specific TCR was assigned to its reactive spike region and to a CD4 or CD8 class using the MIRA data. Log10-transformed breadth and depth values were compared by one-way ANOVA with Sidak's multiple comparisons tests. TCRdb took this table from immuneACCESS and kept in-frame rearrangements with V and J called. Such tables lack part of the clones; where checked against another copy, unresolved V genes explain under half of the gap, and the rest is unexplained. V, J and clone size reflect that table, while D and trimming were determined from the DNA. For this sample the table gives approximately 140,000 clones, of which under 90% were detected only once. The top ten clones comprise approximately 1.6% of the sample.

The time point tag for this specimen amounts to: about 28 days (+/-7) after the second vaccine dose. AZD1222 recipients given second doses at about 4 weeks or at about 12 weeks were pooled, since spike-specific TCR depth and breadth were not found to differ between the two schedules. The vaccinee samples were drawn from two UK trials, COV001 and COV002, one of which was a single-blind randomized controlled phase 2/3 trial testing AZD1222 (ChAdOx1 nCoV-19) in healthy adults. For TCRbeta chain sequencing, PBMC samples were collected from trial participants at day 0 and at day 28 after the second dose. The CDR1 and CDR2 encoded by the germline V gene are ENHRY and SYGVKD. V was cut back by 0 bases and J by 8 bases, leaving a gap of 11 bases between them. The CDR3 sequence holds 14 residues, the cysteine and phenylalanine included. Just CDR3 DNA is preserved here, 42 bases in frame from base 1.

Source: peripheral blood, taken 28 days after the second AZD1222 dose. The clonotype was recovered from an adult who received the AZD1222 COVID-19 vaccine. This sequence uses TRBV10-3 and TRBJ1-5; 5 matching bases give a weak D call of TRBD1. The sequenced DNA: TGTGCCATCAGTGAGTCCGCGACAGTAGAGCCCCAGCATTTT. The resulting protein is CAISESATVEPQHF.